A single sample gave rise to the 24 T cell receptor beta chains below, sequenced in a study of PD-L1 blockade in urothelial cancer. Time point indicated: pretreatment peripheral blood. Profiling relied on immunoSEQ multiplex PCR, and the TCRdb table lists in-frame clones only, not all of them. The data hold 45,000 to 60,000 clones, with 85% observed a single time. This specimen was PBMCs, taken around atezolizumab (anti-PD-L1) treatment. Every receptor here comes from a man between 65 and 85 years old with urothelial cancer.

The chain uses TRBV10-1 and TRBJ2-5; 10 bases align to TRBD2. The CDR3 is made up of 17 amino acids. V was clipped by 3 bases and J by 5 bases; unmatched bases: 12. The germline CDR1 and CDR2 sequences are WNHNN and SYGVQD (reference sequence). DNA for the CDR3: TGCGCCAGCAGTGATGGGAGCGGGAGGGGCCCGTGGGAGACCCAGTACTTC. Translating it yields CASSDGSGRGPWETQYF.

The CDR3 here is CASSALPGTSGRFYEQYF. The CDR3 DNA sequence: TGTGCCAGCAGCGCGCTGCCCGGGACTAGCGGGAGATTTTACGAGCAGTACTTC. V usage is TRBV9 and J usage is TRBJ2-7, with 14 bases that match TRBD2. The germline V gene has CDR1 SGDLS and CDR2 YYNGEE. With 3 bases clipped from V and 4 bases from J, the junction kept 12 bases outside the gene matches. This CDR3 has 18 residues.

This rearrangement joins TRBV5-1 to TRBJ2-7; 9 bases fit TRBD2. The CDR3 loop spans 15 amino acids. Germline CDR1 is SGHRS and CDR2 is YFSETQ. J was trimmed by 6 bases and V by 0 bases; bases with no gene match: 7. DNA for the CDR3: TGCGCCAGCAGCTTGGATTCGCGGGAGGGGCGCGAGCAGTACTTC. Translating gives CASSLDSREGREQYF. Full variable domain (remainder filled in from reference TRBV5-1 and TRBJ2-7): KAGVTQTPRYLIKTRGQQVTLSCSPISGHRSVSWYQQTPGQGLQFLFEYFSETQRNKGNFPGRFSGRQFSNSRSEMNVSTLELGDSALYLCASSLDSREGREQYFGPGTRLTVT.

The chain carries TRBV10-3 and TRBJ2-1; 7 bases align to TRBD2. The CDR3 consists of 13 residues. The trim removed 5 bases at V and 5 bases at J, leaving 3 bases unmatched. Germline CDR1 reads ENHRY; CDR2 reads SYGVKD. The CDR3 loop is CAISSGMDNEQFF. CDR3 nucleotides: TGTGCCATCAGTAGCGGGATGGACAATGAGCAGTTCTTC.

The chain joins TRBV2 to TRBJ2-5; a possible D gene is TRBD1 (6 bases). CDR1 and CDR2 (germline): SNHLY, FYNNEI. The CDR3 covers 14 residues. V lost 4 bases to trimming and J lost 5 bases, with 14 bases between them. CDR3 bases: TGTGCCAGCAGTGGGGACATTGGCGCTGAGACCCAGTACTTC. Amino acid sequence: CASSGDIGAETQYF.

The V and J genes are TRBV5-1 and TRBJ1-2, with 12 bases that match TRBD1. Unmatched junction bases numbered 12, after V lost 4 bases and J lost 8 bases. The CDR3 covers 16 residues. Germline V gives CDR1 SGHRS, CDR2 YFSETQ. This CDR3 is CASSIGTGGPLTGYTF. CDR3 bases: TGCGCCAGCAGCATAGGGACAGGGGGCCCCCTTACGGGCTACACCTTC.

V and J are TRBV6-1 and TRBJ2-5, with D perhaps matching TRBD1 (6 bases). Deletions cut 3 bases from V and 12 bases from J, with 11 bases between. This CDR3 spans 11 amino acids. Germline CDR1 MNHNS, CDR2 SASEGT. CDR3: CASSDLDREYF. In DNA form, the CDR3 reads TGTGCCAGCAGTGACCTGGACAGAGAGTACTTC.

This sequence joins TRBV10-3 and TRBJ2-7, with D perhaps TRBD2 (6 bases). Germline CDR1 ENHRY, CDR2 SYGVKD. This CDR3 has 16 residues. Trimming left V 3 bases short and J 4 bases short, with 19 bases between. The CDR3 loop reads CAISENRGSSIYEQYF. CDR3 nucleotides: TGTGCCATCAGTGAAAACCGGGGGAGTAGTATATACGAGCAGTACTTC.

The rearrangement links TRBV28 to TRBJ1-1, with TRBD1 as a possible D gene (5 bases). Germline V gives CDR1 MDHEN, CDR2 SYDVKM. The V end was cut by 3 bases, the J end by 6 bases, with 17 bases between. The CDR3 covers 15 residues. CDR3 coding DNA: TGTGCCAGCAGTTTGGAGCCTACAGTGGGGCCTGAAGCTTTCTTT. This codes for CASSLEPTVGPEAFF. Full variable domain (missing parts from reference TRBV28 and TRBJ1-1): DVKVTQSSRYLVKRTGEKVFLECVQDMDHENMFWYRQDPGLGLRLIYFSYDVKMKEKGDIPEGYSVSREKKERFSLILESASTNQTSMYLCASSLEPTVGPEAFFGQGTRLTVV.

This chain uses TRBV2 with TRBJ1-1; 10 bases are shared with TRBD1. The CDR3 length is 14 residues. The germline V gene encodes CDR1 SNHLY and CDR2 FYNNEI. With V trimmed by 7 bases and J by 3 bases, 5 bases remained unmatched. The CDR3 DNA reads TGTGCCAGCAAGACAGGGGGCTTCTACACTGAAGCTTTCTTT. Protein: CASKTGGFYTEAFF.

V is TRBV14 and J is TRBJ2-2; no reliable D call. V was clipped by 4 bases and J by 0 bases, with 9 bases between them. The V gene's germline CDR1 is SGHDN and CDR2 FVKESK. The CDR3 spans 15 residues. The CDR3 sequence is CASSRLSTNTGELFF. For the CDR3, the DNA is TGTGCCAGCAGCCGACTTTCCACGAACACCGGGGAGCTGTTTTTT.

This chain uses TRBV4-1 with TRBJ2-3; possible D gene TRBD1, 5 bases. Germline assignment: CDR1 MGHRA and CDR2 YSYEKL. V dropped 4 bases and J dropped 4 bases, with 12 bases sitting between them. The CDR3 consists of 14 residues. This CDR3 reads CASSLGEGADTQYF. For the CDR3, the DNA is TGCGCCAGCAGCCTAGGAGAAGGGGCAGATACGCAGTATTTT.

On this clone: The junction departs from germline at one end; a sequencing error may be responsible. The rearrangement uses TRBV6-1 and TRBJ2-1, with 7 bases lining up with TRBD2. Germline CDR1 reads MNHNS; CDR2 reads SASEGT. The CDR3 has 13 residues. The CDR3 reads CASSGDQGGSLVF. CDR3 DNA: TGTGCCAGCAGTGGAGACCAGGGCGGGAGTCTGGTCTTC.

The rearrangement uses TRBV5-1 and TRBJ2-3, with 9 nucleotides matching TRBD1. The CDR3 sequence is 15 residues long. With V trimmed by 5 bases and J by 1 base, 5 bases remained unmatched. Germline CDR1 SGHRS, CDR2 YFSETQ. CDR3 loop: CASRGQGQGTDTQYF. The CDR3 bases are TGCGCCAGCAGGGGACAGGGCCAGGGCACAGATACGCAGTATTTT.

In nucleotides, the CDR3 is TGTGCCAGCAGTCACGACAGGAAGGATGGCTACACCTTC. This translates into CASSHDRKDGYTF. This rearrangement joins TRBV27 to TRBJ1-2; D possibly corresponds to TRBD1 (6 bases). The germline gives CDR1 MNHEY, CDR2 SMNVEV (reference sequence). The CDR3 covers 13 residues. Trimming pared 5 bases from V and 6 bases from J, leaving 13 bases between.

The table lists this clone with a count of one. The DNA of the CDR3 is TGTGCCAGCAAGCGGGGCAAGACTAGCGGGATAGGTGTCGGGGAGCTGTTTTTT. It specifies CASKRGKTSGIGVGELFF. This rearrangement joins TRBV27 to TRBJ2-2; 11 bases align to TRBD2. V was clipped by 7 bases and J by 7 bases; unmatched bases: 17. This CDR3 spans 18 amino acids. Germline CDR1 reads MNHEY; CDR2 reads SMNVEV (reference sequence).

The chain is built from TRBV10-3 and TRBJ2-2, with TRBD2 identical over 8 bases. CDR1 is ENHRY and CDR2 is SYGVKD in the germline V gene. V lost 4 bases, J lost 4 bases, and 5 bases stayed unmatched. The CDR3 has 15 amino acids. The CDR3 DNA reads TGTGCCATCAGTGTGAGCGGGGGATCCACCGGGGAGCTGTTTTTT. It translates to CAISVSGGSTGELFF.

This chain uses TRBV6-5 with TRBJ2-3; 8 bases agree with TRBD1. Germline CDR1 reads MNHEY; CDR2 reads SVGAGI. Unmatched junction bases numbered 20, after V lost 7 bases and J lost 14 bases. The CDR3 spans 15 residues. The CDR3 bases are TGTGCCAGCATCGACAGGGGAATAGGGCACAGATACGCGTATTTT. This sequence encodes CASIDRGIGHRYAYF.

This clone has a handful of counts. The chain joins TRBV12-5 to TRBJ2-7, with D tentatively TRBD1 (5 bases). V was shortened by 3 bases and J by 4 bases, with 10 bases between the two germline ends. This CDR3 is built from 13 residues. Germline values: CDR1 LGHNT, CDR2 FRNRAP. The CDR3 nucleotides are TGTGCTAGTGGTTTTGGACACCAATACGAGCAGTACTTC. Its translation is CASGFGHQYEQYF.

The rearrangement joins TRBV6-1 to TRBJ1-2; 7 bases map to TRBD1. The CDR3 covers 13 residues. The ends lost 8 bases at V and 4 bases at J; junction bases unmatched: 7. The germline V gene encodes CDR1 MNHNS and CDR2 SASEGT. The CDR3 loop is CASSEGAGYGYTF. CDR3 DNA sequence: TGTGCCAGCTCTGAGGGGGCGGGCTATGGCTACACCTTC.

V is TRBV27 and J is TRBJ2-5; the D gene is possibly TRBD2 (7 bases). The length of the CDR3 is 15 residues. Germline V gene data show CDR1 as MNHEY and CDR2 as SMNVEV (reference sequence). The ends were cut back, 3 bases at V and 5 bases at J, with 16 bases in the middle. CDR3 nucleotides: TGTGCCAGCAGTTTTGGGGGGGCGACTGGGGAGACCCAGTACTTC. Its translation is CASSFGGATGETQYF.

This clone was seen only once. The chain joins TRBV4-1 to TRBJ2-1, with TRBD2 matching 13 bases. This CDR3 is built from 18 residues. CDR1 is MGHRA and CDR2 is YSYEKL in the germline V gene. J lost 4 bases, V lost 4 bases, and 10 bases had no gene match. The CDR3 loop reads CASSRKAGTSGIYNEQFF. In nucleotides, the CDR3 is TGCGCCAGCAGCCGGAAAGCGGGGACTAGCGGGATTTACAATGAGCAGTTCTTC.

V is TRBV9 and J is TRBJ1-1; D is possibly TRBD1 (6 bases). This CDR3 has 14 amino acids. V was trimmed by 4 bases and J by 6 bases, leaving 16 bases between them. Germline-derived CDR1 and CDR2 are SGDLS and YYNGEE. The CDR3 coding sequence is TGTGCCAGCAGCCCCCGGGACATTAATCCTGAAGCTTTCTTT. Its protein is CASSPRDINPEAFF.

V and J are TRBV7-2 and TRBJ1-5, with TRBD1 as a possible D gene (6 bases). The germline CDR1 and CDR2 sequences are SGHTA and FQGNSA. The ends were cut back, 1 base at V and 7 bases at J, with 8 bases in the middle. The CDR3 consists of 13 residues. The CDR3 DNA is TGTGCCAGCAGCTTAGATAGGGGGCAGCCCCAGCATTTT. Its protein product is CASSLDRGQPQHF.